The source of this T cell receptor (beta chain) is a study of PD-L1 blockade in urothelial cancer. Overall study context: Treatment start was followed by blood analysis at 3 weeks (second dose) and again at 6 weeks.

The CDR3 spans 15 residues. CDR1 MDHEN and CDR2 SYDVKM come from the germline V gene. V shed 7 bases and J 1 base; nucleotides not matched to a gene: 8. Pretreatment sampling and on-treatment sampling together yielded between 1 and 8 samples for each patient. The method was immunoSEQ multiplex PCR; TCRdb's version includes in-frame clones alone and lacks a portion of them. This sample has 50,000 or so clones, with 86% found just once. This clonotype originated in a man aged 60 to 75 with urothelial cancer. Specimen: PBMCs, collected around atezolizumab (anti-PD-L1) treatment. The chain has TRBV28 and TRBJ1-2; 8 nucleotides agree with TRBD1. Here the CDR3 reads CASTILDRGNYGYTF. Written as DNA, the CDR3 is TGTGCCAGCACCATTCTAGACAGGGGTAACTATGGCTACACCTTC.